The rows below give T cell receptor beta chains drawn from one sample of a study of breast tumors, draining lymph nodes, adjacent tissues. TCRdb analysed the multiplex PCR reads with MiXCR anew, one entry per CDR3 protein. This sample carries 150,000 or so distinct CDR3 sequences, 30% to 40% of them seen once, and the ten largest clones take approximately 3.9%. The sequenced sample was axillary lymph node tissue. Receptor source: a female donor with breast cancer. Some clones in this sample may be carry-over from other donors' samples. The CDR3 runs from the conserved cysteine through the conserved F or W. D genes are given only for firm matches. Not all rows give a size; the values are once, few, many and, for expanded clones, a class.

cdr3_nt | cdr3_aa | d_call | v_call | clone_size | j_call
TGTGCCAGCAGCAGGACAGGGGCCGCGGGCGGGGAGCTGTTTTTT | CASSRTGAAGGELFF | TRBD1 | TRBV5-5 | many | TRBJ2-2
TGTGCCAGCAGCTTACCATCATGGGCGGGAGGGTCAGATGAAAAACTGTTTTTT | CASSLPSWAGGSDEKLFF | NA | TRBV7-9 | NA | TRBJ1-4
TGCAGCATCCGACAGGGTGCAAATGAGCAGTTCTTC | CSIRQGANEQFF | TRBD1 | TRBV29-1 | many | TRBJ2-1
TGTGCCAGCAGCCTGGTCTGGGGGTCCCCAGATACGCAGTATTTT | CASSLVWGSPDTQYF | NA | TRBV11-2 | many | TRBJ2-3
TGTGCCACCCGACCCGATGCGGCGTACGAGCAGTACTTC | CATRPDAAYEQYF | NA | TRBV6-5 | many | TRBJ2-7
TGTGCCACCAGCGTACCTAGCGGGGGGCTCTCTGCAGATACGCAGTATTTT | CATSVPSGGLSADTQYF | TRBD2 | TRBV15 | NA | TRBJ2-3
TGTGCCAGCAGTGCGGACAGGGGGCGGTCACCCCTCCACTTT | CASSADRGRSPLHF | TRBD1 | TRBV9 | once | TRBJ1-6
TGCGCCAGCAGCCAAGATTTGCCCGGGCAGCCCCAGCATTTT | CASSQDLPGQPQHF | NA | TRBV3-1 | NA | TRBJ1-5
TGCGCCAGCAGCTTGTCGCAGGGGCTCAATGAGCAGTTCTTC | CASSLSQGLNEQFF | NA | TRBV5-1 | many | TRBJ2-1
TGTGCCAGTAGTATCCGACTAGCGGGATACGAGCAGTACTTC | CASSIRLAGYEQYF | TRBD2 | TRBV19 | many | TRBJ2-7